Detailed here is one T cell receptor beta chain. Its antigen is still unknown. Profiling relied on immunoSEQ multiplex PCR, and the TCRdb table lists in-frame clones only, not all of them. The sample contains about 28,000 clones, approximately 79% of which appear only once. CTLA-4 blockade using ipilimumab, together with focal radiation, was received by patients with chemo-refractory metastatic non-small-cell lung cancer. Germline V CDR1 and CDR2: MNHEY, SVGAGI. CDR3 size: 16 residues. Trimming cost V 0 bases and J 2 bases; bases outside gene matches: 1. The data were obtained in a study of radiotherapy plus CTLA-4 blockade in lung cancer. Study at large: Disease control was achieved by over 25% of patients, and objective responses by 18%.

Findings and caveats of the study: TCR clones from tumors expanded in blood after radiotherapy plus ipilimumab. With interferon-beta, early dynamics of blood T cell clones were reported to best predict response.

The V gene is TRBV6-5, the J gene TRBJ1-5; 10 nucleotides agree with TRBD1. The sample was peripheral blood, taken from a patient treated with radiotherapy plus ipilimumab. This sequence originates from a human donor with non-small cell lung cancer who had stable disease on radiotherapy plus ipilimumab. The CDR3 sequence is CASSYSGTGGNQPQHF. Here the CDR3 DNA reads TGTGCCAGCAGTTACTCTGGGACAGGGGGCAATCAGCCCCAGCATTTT.